Detailed here is one T cell receptor beta chain. The antigen is not known. The record originates from a study of T cells after yellow fever vaccination. Study findings and constraints: A weaker but faster secondary response was observed, peaking on day 5 versus 15.

Each CDR3 protein is one row after TCRdb ran MiXCR on the 5' RACE reads. The data hold fewer than 650,000 distinct CDR3 sequences, with 20% to 25% observed a single time. Trimming left V 4 bases short and J 2 bases short, with 11 bases between. The CDR3 has 14 amino acids. Per the germline V gene, CDR1 is SGHRS and CDR2 is YFSETQ. This clonotype was obtained from a man aged 18-30 years who received the YFV17D yellow fever vaccine. The specimen was PBMCs, collected around 3 weeks after the first yellow fever vaccination. V is TRBV5-1 and J is TRBJ2-3, with D unresolved. Here the CDR3 DNA reads TGCGCCAGCAGCAGCCCAGAACACACAGATACGCAGTATTTT. This codes for CASSSPEHTDTQYF.